This T cell receptor (beta chain) was sequenced in a study of blood T cells in healthy people across ages. Study background: About one barcoded beta molecule per two T cells came from capture by template switching.

The use of a sample-barcoded 5' primer and a J-beta primer mix characterized a second PCR of 7 to 11 cycles. TCRdb independently ran MiXCR on the 5' RACE reads; one entry per CDR3 protein. The table has approximately 1,100,000 distinct CDR3 sequences, roughly 45% seen once; the top ten hold approximately 17%. Germline CDR1 WNHNN, CDR2 SYGVQD (reference sequence). CDR3 length equals 13 residues. V lost 4 bases, J lost 2 bases, and 9 bases lay in between. The chain carries TRBV10-1 and TRBJ2-7; unclear D gene. The sample was blood. This receptor was obtained from a woman in her sixties in good health. This CDR3 is CASSAAATYEQYF. Here the CDR3 DNA reads TGCGCCAGCAGTGCGGCAGCTACCTACGAGCAGTACTTC.